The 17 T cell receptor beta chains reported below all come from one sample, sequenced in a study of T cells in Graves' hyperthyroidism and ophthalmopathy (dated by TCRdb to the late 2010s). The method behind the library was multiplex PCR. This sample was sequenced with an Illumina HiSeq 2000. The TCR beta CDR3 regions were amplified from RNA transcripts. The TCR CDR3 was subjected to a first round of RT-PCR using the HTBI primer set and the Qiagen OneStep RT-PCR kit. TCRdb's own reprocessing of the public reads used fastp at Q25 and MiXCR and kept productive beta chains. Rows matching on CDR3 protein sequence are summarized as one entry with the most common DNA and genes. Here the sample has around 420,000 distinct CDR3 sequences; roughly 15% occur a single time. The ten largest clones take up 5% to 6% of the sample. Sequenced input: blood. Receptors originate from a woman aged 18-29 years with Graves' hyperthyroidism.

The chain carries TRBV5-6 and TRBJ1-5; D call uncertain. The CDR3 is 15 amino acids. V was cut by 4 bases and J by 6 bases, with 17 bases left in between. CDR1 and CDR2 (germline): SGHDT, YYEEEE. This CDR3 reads CASSLGWSYGQPQHF. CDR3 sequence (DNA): TGTGCCAGCAGCCTCGGGTGGTCGTACGGTCAGCCCCAGCATTTT.

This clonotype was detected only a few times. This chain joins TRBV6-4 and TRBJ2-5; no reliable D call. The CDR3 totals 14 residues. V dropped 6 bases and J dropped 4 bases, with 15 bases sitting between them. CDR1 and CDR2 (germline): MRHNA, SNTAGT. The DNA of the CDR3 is TGTGCCAGCAGACCGGCGTGGGTGCGAGAGACCCAGTACTTC. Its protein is CASRPAWVRETQYF.

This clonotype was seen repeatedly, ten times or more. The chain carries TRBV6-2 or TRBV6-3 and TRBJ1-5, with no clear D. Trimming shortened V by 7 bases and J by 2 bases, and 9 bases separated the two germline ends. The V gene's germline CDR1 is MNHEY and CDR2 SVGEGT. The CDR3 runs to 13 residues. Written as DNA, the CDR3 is TGTGCCAGCAACTACATCGGCAATCAGCCCCAGCATTTT. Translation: CASNYIGNQPQHF.

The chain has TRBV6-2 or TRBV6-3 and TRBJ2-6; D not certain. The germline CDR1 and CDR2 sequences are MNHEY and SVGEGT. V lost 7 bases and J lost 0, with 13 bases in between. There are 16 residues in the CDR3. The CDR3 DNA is TGTGCCAGCACCGCGGACGTTTACTCTGGGGCCAACGTCCTGACTTTC. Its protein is CASTADVYSGANVLTF.

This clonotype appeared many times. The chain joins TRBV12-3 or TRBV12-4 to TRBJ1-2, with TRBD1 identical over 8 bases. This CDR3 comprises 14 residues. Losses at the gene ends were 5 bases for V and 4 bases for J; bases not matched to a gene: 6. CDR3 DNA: TGTGCCAGCAGTACCCGGACAGGGCCCTATGGCTACACCTTC. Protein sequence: CASSTRTGPYGYTF.

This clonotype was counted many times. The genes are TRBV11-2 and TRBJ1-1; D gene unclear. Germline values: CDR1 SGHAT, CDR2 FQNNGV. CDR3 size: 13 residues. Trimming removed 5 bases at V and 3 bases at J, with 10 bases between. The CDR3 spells CASSMIRDTEAFF. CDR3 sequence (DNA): TGTGCCAGCAGCATGATTAGAGACACTGAAGCTTTCTTT.

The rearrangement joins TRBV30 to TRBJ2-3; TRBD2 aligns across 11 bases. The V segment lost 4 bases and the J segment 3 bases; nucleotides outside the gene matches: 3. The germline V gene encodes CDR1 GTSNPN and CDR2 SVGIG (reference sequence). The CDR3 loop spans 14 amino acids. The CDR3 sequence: CAWTTSGKTDTQYF. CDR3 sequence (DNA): TGTGCCTGGACGACTAGCGGGAAGACAGATACGCAGTATTTT.

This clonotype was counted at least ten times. CDR3 in amino acids: CASSSGLNTEAFF. The DNA for the CDR3 is TGTGCCAGCAGCTCAGGGTTGAACACTGAAGCTTTCTTT. The chain recombines TRBV12-3 or TRBV12-4 with TRBJ1-1; tentative D call: TRBD1 (5 bases). This CDR3 has 13 residues. Trimming stripped 6 bases from V and 0 bases from J, with 8 bases between.

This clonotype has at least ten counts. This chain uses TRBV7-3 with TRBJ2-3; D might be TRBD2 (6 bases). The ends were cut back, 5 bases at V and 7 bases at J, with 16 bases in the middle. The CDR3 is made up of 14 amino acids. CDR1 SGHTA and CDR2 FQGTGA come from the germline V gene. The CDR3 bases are TGTGCCAGCAGCCCACTAACTACTAGCAATACGCAGTATTTT. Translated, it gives CASSPLTTSNTQYF.

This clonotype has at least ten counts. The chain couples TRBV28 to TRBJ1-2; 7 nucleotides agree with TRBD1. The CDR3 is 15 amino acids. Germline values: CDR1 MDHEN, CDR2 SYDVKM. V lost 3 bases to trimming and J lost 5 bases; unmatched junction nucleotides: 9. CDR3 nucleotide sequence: TGTGCCAGCAGTTTTCAGGGGGATCTTGGGTATGGCTACACCTTC. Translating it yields CASSFQGDLGYGYTF.

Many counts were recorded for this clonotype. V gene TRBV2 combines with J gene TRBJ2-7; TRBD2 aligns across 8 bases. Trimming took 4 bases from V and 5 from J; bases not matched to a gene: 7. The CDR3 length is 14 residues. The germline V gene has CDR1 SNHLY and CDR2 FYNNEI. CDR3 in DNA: TGTGCCAGCAGTGGGGTAGCGGGATCCGACGAGCAGTACTTC. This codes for CASSGVAGSDEQYF. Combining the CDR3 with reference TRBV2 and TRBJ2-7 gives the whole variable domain EPEVTQTPSHQVTQMGQEVILRCVPISNHLYFYWYRQILGQKVEFLVSFYNNEISEKSEIFDDQFSVERPDGSNFTLKIRSTKLEDSAMYFCASSGVAGSDEQYFGPGTRLTVT.

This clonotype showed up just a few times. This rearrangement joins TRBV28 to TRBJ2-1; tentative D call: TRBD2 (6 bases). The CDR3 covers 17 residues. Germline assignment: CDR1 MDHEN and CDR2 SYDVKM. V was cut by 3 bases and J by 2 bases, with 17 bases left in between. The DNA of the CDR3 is TGTGCCAGCAGTTTCCCAGGCTCTAGCGATCCCTACAATGAGCAGTTCTTC. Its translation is CASSFPGSSDPYNEQFF.

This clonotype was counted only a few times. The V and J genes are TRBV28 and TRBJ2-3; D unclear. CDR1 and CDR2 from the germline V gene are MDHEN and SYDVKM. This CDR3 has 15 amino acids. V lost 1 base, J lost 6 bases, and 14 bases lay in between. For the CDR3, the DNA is TGTGCCAGCAGTTTATCTTCAGGAGTAGGGGATACGCAGTATTTT. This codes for CASSLSSGVGDTQYF.

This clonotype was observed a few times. This CDR3 reads CASSLKGDDTGELFF. The CDR3 coding sequence is TGCGCCAGCAGCTTGAAGGGGGATGACACCGGGGAGCTGTTTTTT. The chain combines TRBV5-1 with TRBJ2-2; D perhaps matches TRBD1 (6 bases). Trimming shortened V by 1 base and J by 3 bases, and 10 bases separated the two germline ends. The length of the CDR3 is 15 residues. Germline CDR1 is SGHRS and CDR2 is YFSETQ.

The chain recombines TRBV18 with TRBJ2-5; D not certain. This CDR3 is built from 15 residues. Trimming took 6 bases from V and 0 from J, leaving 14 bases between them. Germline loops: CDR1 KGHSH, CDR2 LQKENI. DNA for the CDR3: TGTGCCAGCTCTCACGCAAACTGGAACCAAGAGACCCAGTACTTC. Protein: CASSHANWNQETQYF.

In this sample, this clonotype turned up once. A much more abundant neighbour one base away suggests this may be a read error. The CDR3 reads CASSLVGRVNEQFF. The CDR3 DNA follows: TGCGCCAGCAGCTTGGTCGGGAGGGTCAACGAGCAGTTCTTC. This chain links TRBV5-1 with TRBJ2-1, with TRBD2 matching 8 bases. V lost 0 bases and J lost 10; bases outside the gene matches: 6. The length of the CDR3 is 14 residues. Germline lookup yields CDR1 SGHRS and CDR2 YFSETQ.

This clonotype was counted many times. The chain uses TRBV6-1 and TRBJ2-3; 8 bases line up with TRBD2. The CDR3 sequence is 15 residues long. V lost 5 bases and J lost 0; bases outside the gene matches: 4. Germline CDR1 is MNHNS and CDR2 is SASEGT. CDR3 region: CASSFASGSTDTQYF. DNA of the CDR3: TGTGCCAGCAGTTTCGCTAGCGGGAGCACAGATACGCAGTATTTT.